Listed below are T cell receptor beta chains from one sample, sequenced in a study of sequential checkpoint blockade in melanoma. Repertoires were generated with immunoSEQ multiplex PCR, while TCRdb's copy carries only in-frame clones and drops some. The sample has 15,000 to 20,000 clones, about 80% seen once; the top ten hold 35% to 40%. The sample consisted of CD8+ T cells sorted from blood (inferred from file names), taken from a patient given nivolumab and ipilimumab in sequence. These receptors originate from a human donor with melanoma. CDR3s include the opening cysteine and the closing phenylalanine or tryptophan. D genes are given only for firm matches. Size is omitted from some rows. Given values are once, few, many or a class for expanded clones.

abundance | d_gene | j_gene | v_gene | CDR3nt | CDR3aa
few | TRBD1 | TRBJ2-3 | TRBV5-1 | TGCGCCAGCAGCTTGGCTGGGACAGGGAGCACAGATACGCAGTATTTT | CASSLAGTGSTDTQYF
few | TRBD1 | TRBJ2-7 | TRBV19 | TGTGCCAGTAGTATCGACAGGGGCTACGAGCAGTACTTC | CASSIDRGYEQYF
NA | TRBD1 | TRBJ1-2 | TRBV28 | TGTGCCAGCAGTCTGGCAGGGGGCTACTATGGCTACACCTTC | CASSLAGGYYGYTF
NA | TRBD1 | TRBJ2-7 | TRBV7-6 | TGTGCCAGCAGCTTATCCGGGACAGCATACGAGCAGTACTTC | CASSLSGTAYEQYF
few | NA | TRBJ1-2 | TRBV13 | TGTGCCAGCAGCTTAGCAGGGGACAACTATGGCTACACCTTC | CASSLAGDNYGYTF
NA | NA | TRBJ2-7 | TRBV7-9 | TGTGCCAGCAGCTTAGCTCCTGGGCAGCCATCCTACGAGCAGTACTTC | CASSLAPGQPSYEQYF
NA | NA | TRBJ1-5 | TRBV6-1 | TGTGCCAGCAGTGAATGGCAGGGGCTCAATCAGCCCCAGCATTTT | CASSEWQGLNQPQHF
few | TRBD1 | TRBJ2-7 | TRBV6-4 | TGTGCCAGCCCGGGGGACAGGGAGCGGGCCTACGAGCAGTACTTC | CASPGDRERAYEQYF
once | TRBD2 | TRBJ2-7 | TRBV13 | TGTGCCAGCAGCTCGGGACTAAGCTACGAGCAGTACTTC | CASSSGLSYEQYF
NA | TRBD1 | TRBJ1-2 | TRBV29-1 | TGCAGCGTTGAAGATCTTACAGGGGAGGACGGCTACACCTTC | CSVEDLTGEDGYTF
few | NA | TRBJ2-3 | TRBV14 | TGTGCCAGCAGCCAGGGCAGGGAAGGCACAGATACGCAGTATTTT | CASSQGREGTDTQYF
NA | NA | TRBJ2-7 | TRBV29-1 | TGCAGCGTTGAAGGACAGATACCCTACGAGCAGTACTTC | CSVEGQIPYEQYF
NA | NA | TRBJ1-3 | TRBV9 | TGTGCCAGCAGCGTGGGCAAAGGGAGCTCTGGAAACACCATATATTTT | CASSVGKGSSGNTIYF
NA | NA | TRBJ1-4 | TRBV19 | TGTGCCAGTAAGGGACAAGGAGCTGAAAAACTGTTTTTT | CASKGQGAEKLFF
NA | NA | TRBJ2-7 | TRBV30 | TGTGCCTGGCGGGGGGCAACCTACGAGCAGTACTTC | CAWRGATYEQYF
NA | NA | TRBJ2-7 | TRBV28 | TGTGCCAGCAGTTATACACCCGGGGTGAGCTCCTACGAGCAGTACTTC | CASSYTPGVSSYEQYF
NA | TRBD1 | TRBJ1-4 | TRBV6-5 | TGTGCCAGCAGTCCGGGACAGCCTGAAAAACTGTTTTTT | CASSPGQPEKLFF
NA | TRBD1 | TRBJ2-6 | TRBV19 | TGTGCCAGTAGATCACTGCAGGGGGAGAGGGCCAACGTCCTGACTTTC | CASRSLQGERANVLTF
NA | TRBD2 | TRBJ2-7 | TRBV9 | TGTGCCAGCAGCGTGGGGACTAGCGGGAGCTCCTACGAGCAGTACTTC | CASSVGTSGSSYEQYF
NA | NA | TRBJ1-2 | TRBV4-1 | TGCGCCAGCAGCCAGGAGGAAGGACTCCTAATCCCCTATGGCTACACCTTC | CASSQEEGLLIPYGYTF
NA | NA | TRBJ2-7 | TRBV7-9 | TGTGCCAGCAGCCACAATAGCCGGGTCCCCTCGACCTACGAGCAGTACTTC | CASSHNSRVPSTYEQYF
NA | TRBD1 | TRBJ2-7 | TRBV13 | TGTGCCAGCAGCTTGGGGGAGGGACAGGGGGCATACGAGCAGTACTTC | CASSLGEGQGAYEQYF
NA | NA | TRBJ1-1 | TRBV14 | TGTGCCAGCAGCCAAACCCTCGACCAAGAGGTGGCTGAAGCTTTCTTT | CASSQTLDQEVAEAFF
NA | NA | TRBJ1-1 | TRBV9 | TGTGCCAGCAGCCCAGCGCAGGGGTCGGCTGAAGCTTTCTTT | CASSPAQGSAEAFF
NA | NA | TRBJ1-2 | TRBV7-6 | TGTGCCAGCAGCCCAGAAGCCCAGGCTACGGATGGCTACACCTTC | CASSPEAQATDGYTF
NA | TRBD1 | TRBJ2-7 | TRBV7-6 | TGTGCCAGCAGCCTCGGACAGGGAATGTACGAGCAGTACTTC | CASSLGQGMYEQYF
NA | NA | TRBJ1-2 | TRBV5-1 | TGCGCCAGCAGCTTGGGACCCGACAAGGAGGGTAACTATGGCTACACCTTC | CASSLGPDKEGNYGYTF
NA | TRBD2 | TRBJ2-7 | TRBV6-1 | TGTGCCAGCAGTAGCTTAGCGGGAGGGTGGTACGAGCAGTACTTC | CASSSLAGGWYEQYF
NA | NA | TRBJ1-1 | TRBV6-1 | TGTGCCAGCCGACGAGGGAACAGGAACACTGAAGCTTTCTTT | CASRRGNRNTEAFF
few | TRBD1 | TRBJ1-1 | TRBV15 | TGTGCCACCAGCAGTCGACAGGGGGATTTAACTGAAGCTTTCTTT | CATSSRQGDLTEAFF
NA | NA | TRBJ2-7 | TRBV27 | TGTGCCAGCAGTTTATTGGACAGATCCTACGAGCAGTACTTC | CASSLLDRSYEQYF
NA | TRBD2 | TRBJ2-1 | TRBV30 | TGTGCCTCCACAGGACTAGCGGGATACAATGAGCAGTTCTTC | CASTGLAGYNEQFF
NA | TRBD2 | TRBJ2-7 | TRBV7-9 | TGTGCCAGCAGCTTGTCTCTAGCGGCAGACGAGCAGTACTTC | CASSLSLAADEQYF
NA | NA | TRBJ2-7 | TRBV27 | TGTGCCAGCAGTTTATCCTTCTCCTACGAGCAGTACTTC | CASSLSFSYEQYF
NA | NA | TRBJ1-1 | TRBV5-1 | TGCGCCAGCAGCTTGGAGCTTCAGAGGGACACTGAAGCTTTCTTT | CASSLELQRDTEAFF
NA | TRBD1 | TRBJ1-2 | TRBV5-1 | TGCGCCAGCAGTTCACCAGGGGGCATGAAGTATGGCTACACCTTC | CASSSPGGMKYGYTF
NA | NA | TRBJ1-1 | TRBV4-1 | TGCGCCAGCAGCCAAGATCATACGTCGGGAGCCGGCCATGTAAACACTGAAGCTTTCTTT | CASSQDHTSGAGHVNTEAFF